The 19 T cell receptor beta chains given below trace back to one sample, sequenced in a study of T cell responses to AZD1222 COVID-19 vaccine. TCRdb's copy holds only in-frame clones and misses some; the assay was immunoSEQ multiplex PCR. The sample lists some 160,000 clones, around 94% occurring once. Source: peripheral blood, taken on day 0 of AZD1222 vaccination. Receptors were obtained from an adult in good health.

This clone was detected once. This chain uses TRBV12-5 with TRBJ1-5; unclear D gene. CDR1 and CDR2 (germline): LGHNT, FRNRAP. The ends were cut back, 6 bases at V and 7 bases at J, with 4 bases in the middle. The CDR3 totals 10 residues. The CDR3 bases are TGTGCTAGTGGCCCGCAGCCCCAGCATTTT. This codes for CASGPQPQHF.

The V call is TRBV4-1, the J call TRBJ1-5; no clear D. The germline V gene has CDR1 MGHRA and CDR2 YSYEKL. V lost 1 base and J 3 bases, leaving 10 bases between the germline ends. This CDR3 has 15 amino acids. As DNA, the CDR3 is TGCGCCAGCAGCCAAGGGGTACCGGTCAATCAGCCCCAGCATTTT. This translates into CASSQGVPVNQPQHF.

This chain links TRBV6-5 with TRBJ2-3, with D tentatively TRBD2 (6 bases). With 5 bases removed from V and 9 bases from J, the gap between germline ends came to 9 bases. Germline loops: CDR1 MNHEY, CDR2 SVGAGI. CDR3 length equals 11 residues. CDR3 amino acids: CASSRLGTQYF. The CDR3 bases are TGTGCCAGCAGTCGACTAGGCACGCAGTATTTT.

The V gene is TRBV9, the J gene TRBJ1-1, with 12 nucleotides matching TRBD1. This CDR3 is 15 amino acids long. V trimming: 3 bases; J trimming: 5 bases; junction bases outside the gene matches: 5. Looked up from germline, CDR1 is SGDLS and CDR2 is YYNGEE. The CDR3 sequence: CASSAGQGAPTEAFF. Written as DNA, the CDR3 is TGTGCCAGCAGCGCGGGACAGGGGGCACCAACTGAAGCTTTCTTT.

J is TRBJ1-2 and V is TRBV11-2; no clear D gene. V lost 0 bases, J lost 4 bases, and 12 bases lay in between. The CDR3 is 15 amino acids. CDR1 and CDR2 from the germline V gene are SGHAT and FQNNGV. This CDR3 reads CASSLDRRQTYGYTF. The CDR3 nucleotides are TGTGCCAGCAGCTTAGATCGGCGTCAGACCTATGGCTACACCTTC.

In regard to this clone: This sample also contains other DNA sequences that code for the same CDR3. J is TRBJ1-1 and V is TRBV10-3, with D uncertain. The V gene lost 5 bases and the J gene lost 2 bases, with 9 bases spanning the gap. CDR1 and CDR2 from the germline V gene are ENHRY and SYGVKD. CDR3 length: 13 residues. CDR3 coding DNA: TGTGCCATCAGTAGGACGGGTAACACTGAAGCTTTCTTT. Translated, it gives CAISRTGNTEAFF.

The rearrangement joins TRBV4-2 to TRBJ2-5; D is perhaps TRBD2 (7 bases). Trimming took 0 bases from V and 3 from J, leaving 14 bases between them. Germline CDR1 reads LGHNA; CDR2 reads YNFKEQ. The CDR3 totals 16 residues. The CDR3 region is CASSQEVRGAKETQYF. CDR3 bases: TGTGCCAGCAGCCAAGAGGTACGGGGGGCCAAAGAGACCCAGTACTTC.

V is TRBV3-1 (or the pseudogene TRBV3-2) and J is TRBJ2-7; the D is unclear. CDR1 LGHDT and CDR2 YNNKEL come from the germline V gene (reference sequence). With 0 bases removed from V and 6 bases from J, the gap between germline ends came to 9 bases. CDR3 length equals 13 residues. CDR3 residues: CASSQDRATEQYF. CDR3 sequence (DNA): TGTGCCAGCAGCCAAGATCGAGCGACCGAGCAGTACTTC.

V usage is TRBV7-2 and J usage is TRBJ1-3; D is possibly TRBD1 (5 bases). This CDR3 is built from 15 residues. The germline CDR1 and CDR2 sequences are SGHTA and FQGNSA. V lost 3 bases, J lost 4 bases, and 13 bases lay in between. The CDR3 loop is CASSLSGSAGNTIYF. For the CDR3, the DNA is TGTGCCAGCAGCTTGTCAGGGAGCGCCGGAAACACCATATATTTT.

The chain joins TRBV19 to TRBJ1-2, with D possibly being TRBD1 (5 bases). Germline lookup yields CDR1 LNHDA and CDR2 SQIVND (reference sequence). CDR3 length: 16 residues. The V end was cut by 3 bases, the J end by 1 base, with 15 bases between. The CDR3 is CASSIPGGTLNYGYTF. The CDR3 DNA sequence: TGTGCCAGTAGTATTCCGGGGGGGACTCTTAACTATGGCTACACCTTC.

The chain recombines TRBV6-5 with TRBJ2-7; 9 bases are a match to TRBD1. Germline CDR1 reads MNHEY; CDR2 reads SVGAGI. The CDR3 extends over 15 amino acids. Losses at the gene ends were 5 bases for V and 4 bases for J; bases not matched to a gene: 9. The CDR3, as DNA: TGTGCCAGCAGTAACGCCGGGACAGGGAAATACGAGCAGTACTTC. It yields the protein CASSNAGTGKYEQYF.

This clone showed up just once. The chain carries TRBV24-1 and TRBJ1-2, with TRBD1 as a possible D gene (6 bases). The CDR3 has 13 amino acids. The ends were cut back, 5 bases at V and 5 bases at J, with 11 bases in the middle. Germline V gene sequence: CDR1 KGHDR, CDR2 SFDVKD. The CDR3 DNA sequence: TGTGCCACCAGTGCAGGGGAGGGTTATGGCTACACCTTC. This translates into CATSAGEGYGYTF.

V and J are TRBV7-9 and TRBJ2-7; no reliable D call. Trimming pared 2 bases from V and 4 bases from J, leaving 9 bases between. The V gene's germline CDR1 is SEHNR and CDR2 FQNEAQ (reference sequence). CDR3 length: 13 amino acids. DNA of the CDR3: TGTGCCAGCAGCTTATACTTGACTTACGAGCAGTACTTC. Protein sequence: CASSLYLTYEQYF.

The chain couples TRBV12-3 or TRBV12-4 to TRBJ1-2; 8 nucleotides line up with TRBD1. The trim removed 4 bases at V and 5 bases at J, leaving 3 bases unmatched. The CDR3 totals 13 residues. CDR3 nucleotides: TGTGCCAGCAGTTATACAGGGGGGTATGGCTACACCTTC. Translating gives CASSYTGGYGYTF.

The sample holds one count of this clone. The J gene is TRBJ1-1, the V gene TRBV6-5; D is undetermined. Germline V gene lookup returns CDR1 MNHEY and CDR2 SVGAGI. This CDR3 has 14 amino acids. Trimming removed 7 bases at V and 0 bases at J, with 12 bases between. As DNA, the CDR3 is TGTGCCAGCAAGCGGGAGGTGATGAACACTGAAGCTTTCTTT. Translation gives CASKREVMNTEAFF.

The chain uses TRBV28 and TRBJ1-2; the D is unclear. Deletions cut 5 bases from V and 2 bases from J, with 12 bases between. The germline gives CDR1 MDHEN, CDR2 SYDVKM. The CDR3 extends over 14 amino acids. CDR3 residues: CASSLPTGNYGYTF. The DNA for the CDR3 is TGTGCCAGCAGTCTCCCGACGGGAAACTATGGCTACACCTTC.

The CDR3 DNA sequence: TGTGCCAGCTCACCACGGAGGGGGTTTGGAAAGACTGAAGCTTTCTTT. This encodes CASSPRRGFGKTEAFF. The J gene is TRBJ1-1, the V gene TRBV18, with D possibly being TRBD1 (6 bases). Germline assignment: CDR1 KGHSH and CDR2 LQKENI. Trimming took off 1 base at V and 5 bases at J, with 17 bases between the two ends. The CDR3 consists of 16 residues.

This chain uses TRBV3-1 (or the pseudogene TRBV3-2) with TRBJ2-1; 7 nucleotides align to TRBD1. Germline CDR1 and CDR2: LGHDT and YNNKEL (reference sequence). This CDR3 is 14 amino acids long. V dropped 4 bases and J dropped 9; count of bases not matched to a gene: 9. CDR3 region: CASSLRDRQSEQFF. The CDR3, as DNA: TGTGCCAGCAGCCTCCGGGACAGACAAAGTGAGCAGTTCTTC.

The rearrangement links TRBV6-5 to TRBJ2-2, with a tentative D call TRBD1 (5 bases). The CDR3 spans 16 residues. CDR1 and CDR2 from the germline V gene are MNHEY and SVGAGI. Trimming removed 0 bases from V and 7 bases from J, with 15 bases in between. The CDR3 is CASSYSYRLVVGELFF. CDR3 coding DNA: TGTGCCAGCAGTTACTCGTACAGGCTTGTCGTCGGGGAGCTGTTTTTT.